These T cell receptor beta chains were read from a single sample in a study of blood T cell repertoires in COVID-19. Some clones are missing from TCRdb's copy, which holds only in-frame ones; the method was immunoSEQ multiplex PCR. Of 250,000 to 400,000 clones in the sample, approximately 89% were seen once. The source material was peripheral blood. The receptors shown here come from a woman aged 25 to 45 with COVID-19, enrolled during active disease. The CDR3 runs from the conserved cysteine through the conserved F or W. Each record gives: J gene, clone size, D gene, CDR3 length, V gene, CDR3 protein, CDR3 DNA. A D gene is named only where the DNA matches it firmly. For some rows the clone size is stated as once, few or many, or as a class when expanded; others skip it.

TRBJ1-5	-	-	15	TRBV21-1	CASSSAGRGYQPQHF	TGTGCCAGCAGCAGTGCAGGCAGGGGATATCAGCCCCAGCATTTT
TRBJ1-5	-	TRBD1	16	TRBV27	CASSSNRDRANQPQHF	TGTGCCAGCAGTTCGAACCGGGACAGGGCTAATCAGCCCCAGCATTTT
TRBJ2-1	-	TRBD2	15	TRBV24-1	CATSVGGGGYNEQFF	TGTGCCACCAGTGTTGGGGGGGGTGGCTACAATGAGCAGTTCTTC
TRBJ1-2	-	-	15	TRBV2	CASSERRLEWDGYTF	TGTGCCAGCAGTGAGAGGCGGCTTGAATGGGATGGCTACACCTTC
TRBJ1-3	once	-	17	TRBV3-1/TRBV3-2	CASSQGEGSLRGNTIYF	TGTGCCAGCAGCCAAGGGGAGGGTAGCCTACGTGGAAACACCATATATTTT
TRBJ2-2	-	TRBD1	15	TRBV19	CASSIFGQGDGELFF	TGTGCCAGTAGTATCTTCGGGCAGGGGGACGGGGAGCTGTTTTTT
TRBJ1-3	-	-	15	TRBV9	CASSVGPGAGNTIYF	TGTGCCAGCAGCGTAGGCCCGGGAGCAGGAAACACCATATATTTT
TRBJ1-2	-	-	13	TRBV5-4	CASSTFGGIGYTF	TGTGCCAGCAGCACCTTCGGGGGGATTGGCTACACCTTC
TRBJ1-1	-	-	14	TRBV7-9	CASSLRGDGDEAFF	TGTGCCAGCAGCTTACGGGGGGATGGCGATGAAGCTTTCTTT
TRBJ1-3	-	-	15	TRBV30	CAWSGQSYSGNTIYF	TGTGCCTGGAGCGGACAGTCATACTCTGGAAACACCATATATTTT
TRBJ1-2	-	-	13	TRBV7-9	CASSLLANYGYTF	TGTGCCAGCAGCTTGTTAGCTAACTATGGCTACACCTTC
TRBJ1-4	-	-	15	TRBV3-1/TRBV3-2	CASSPRDTGLRKLFF	TGTGCCAGCAGCCCTCGGGACACTGGTTTGCGGAAACTGTTTTTT
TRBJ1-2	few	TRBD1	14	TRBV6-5	CASSRGQGHYGYTF	TGTGCCAGCAGTAGGGGACAGGGCCACTATGGCTACACCTTC
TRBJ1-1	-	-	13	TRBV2	CASSGEVLKEAFF	TGTGCCAGCAGTGGGGAGGTCCTCAAAGAAGCTTTCTTT
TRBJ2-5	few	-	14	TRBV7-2	CASSQNGKAETQYF	TGTGCCAGCAGCCAAAACGGGAAAGCGGAGACCCAGTACTTC
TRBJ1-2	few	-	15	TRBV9	CASSARTGPNYGYTF	TGTGCCAGCAGCGCAAGAACAGGGCCTAACTATGGCTACACCTTC
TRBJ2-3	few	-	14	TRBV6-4	CASSRGSPPDTQYF	TGTGCCAGCAGTCGCGGCTCCCCCCCAGATACGCAGTATTTT
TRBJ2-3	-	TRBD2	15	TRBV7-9	CASSRGTTSTDTQYF	TGTGCCAGCAGCCGAGGGACTACAAGCACAGATACGCAGTATTTT
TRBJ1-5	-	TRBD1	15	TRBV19	CASSISGGGNQPQHF	TGTGCCAGTAGTATATCAGGGGGCGGCAATCAGCCCCAGCATTTT
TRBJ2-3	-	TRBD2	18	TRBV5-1	CASSLQGSSGGRRDTQYF	TGCGCCAGCAGCCTGCAGGGATCTAGCGGGGGGCGGAGAGATACGCAGTATTTT
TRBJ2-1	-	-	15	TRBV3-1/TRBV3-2	CASSRGHTSYNEQFF	TGTGCCAGCAGCCGGGGACATACCTCCTACAATGAGCAGTTCTTC
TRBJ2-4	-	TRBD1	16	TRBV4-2	CASSQGSRTGGGIQYF	TGTGCCAGCAGCCAAGGAAGTAGGACAGGGGGCGGAATTCAGTACTTC
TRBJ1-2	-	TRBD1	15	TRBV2	CASSTTTGTGRGYTF	TGTGCCAGCAGCACGACTACCGGGACAGGCCGGGGCTACACCTTC
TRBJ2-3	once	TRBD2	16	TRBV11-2	CASSLVSGGFRDTQYF	TGTGCCAGCAGCTTAGTTAGCGGGGGGTTCCGGGATACGCAGTATTTT
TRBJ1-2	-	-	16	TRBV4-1	CASSQVRAGTNYGYTF	TGCGCCAGCAGCCAAGTAAGGGCAGGGACTAACTATGGCTACACCTTC
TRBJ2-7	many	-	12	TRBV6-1	CASSEGLYEQYF	TGTGCCAGCAGTGAAGGGCTGTACGAGCAGTACTTC
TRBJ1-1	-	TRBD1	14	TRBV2	CASRLTGGDTEAFF	TGTGCCAGCAGGTTGACAGGGGGGGACACTGAAGCTTTCTTT
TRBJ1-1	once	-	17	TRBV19	CASTRQYTHSMNTEAFF	TGTGCCAGTACGCGACAGTACACTCACTCTATGAACACTGAAGCTTTCTTT
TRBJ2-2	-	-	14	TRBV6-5	CASTTVPNTGELFF	TGTGCCAGCACCACAGTCCCTAACACCGGGGAGCTGTTTTTT
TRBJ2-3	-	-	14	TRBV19	CASSVESSADTQYF	TGTGCCAGTAGTGTTGAAAGTAGCGCAGATACGCAGTATTTT
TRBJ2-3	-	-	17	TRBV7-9	CASTTRGGGGDTDTQYF	TGTGCCAGCACCACCAGAGGGGGGGGAGGGGACACAGATACGCAGTATTTT
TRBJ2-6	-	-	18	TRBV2	CASFWRGGGLSGANVLTF	TGTGCCAGCTTTTGGCGTGGGGGAGGACTCTCTGGGGCCAACGTCCTGACTTTC
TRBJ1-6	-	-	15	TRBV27	CASSLFNSFNSPLHF	TGTGCCAGCAGTTTATTTAACAGCTTTAATTCACCCCTCCACTTT
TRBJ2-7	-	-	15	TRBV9	CASSVVPGAHYEQYF	TGTGCCAGCAGCGTAGTCCCAGGGGCGCATTACGAGCAGTACTTC
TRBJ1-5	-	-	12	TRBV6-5	CASSTLPQPQHF	TGTGCCAGCAGTACCCTACCACAGCCCCAGCATTTT